A selection of T cell receptor beta chains follows, all from one sample in a study of OX40 agonist ivuxolimab in advanced cancers. Method: immunoSEQ multiplex PCR; TCRdb's copy keeps in-frame clones and lacks some. The table includes tens of thousands of clones, roughly 91% detected once. The specimen was CD4+ or CD8+ T cells sorted from blood, collected in a trial of the OX40 agonist ivuxolimab. These receptors were obtained from an adult with an advanced solid tumor such as melanoma, head and neck, liver or kidney cancer. Both conserved end residues are part of each CDR3. D genes are given only for firm matches. Clone size, where shown, is once, few, many, or a class for clones that have expanded.

D gene: NA; J gene: TRBJ1-1; clone size: NA; V gene: TRBV5-1; CDR3 DNA: TGCGCCAGCAGCTTCGGGGGGGCCGGCACTGAAGCTTTCTTT; CDR3 protein: CASSFGGAGTEAFF
D gene: TRBD1; J gene: TRBJ1-5; clone size: NA; V gene: TRBV6-5; CDR3 DNA: TGTGCCAGCGGTCAGACAGGGAATAGCAATCAGCCCCAGCATTTT; CDR3 protein: CASGQTGNSNQPQHF
D gene: NA; J gene: TRBJ1-1; clone size: NA; V gene: TRBV6-5; CDR3 DNA: TGTGCCAGCAGTTTGCGCGTGTGGGACAACACTGAAACTTTCTTT; CDR3 protein: CASSLRVWDNTETFF
D gene: NA; J gene: TRBJ1-5; clone size: NA; V gene: TRBV27; CDR3 DNA: TGTGCCAGCAGTCCTCGTTTAAGGAGGGGGTATAGCAATCAGCCCCAGCATTTT; CDR3 protein: CASSPRLRRGYSNQPQHF
D gene: NA; J gene: TRBJ1-4; clone size: NA; V gene: TRBV5-6; CDR3 DNA: TGTGCCAGCAGCTTGGATGTGACAGGAGGGAATGAAAAACTGTTTTTT; CDR3 protein: CASSLDVTGGNEKLFF
D gene: TRBD1; J gene: TRBJ1-1; clone size: NA; V gene: TRBV28; CDR3 DNA: TGTGCCAGCAGCAACAGGGGGCAAGTTGAAGCTTTCTTT; CDR3 protein: CASSNRGQVEAFF
D gene: NA; J gene: TRBJ1-6; clone size: once; V gene: TRBV21-1; CDR3 DNA: TGTGCCAGCAGCTACATCCGGGCTCCGGATTCACCCCTCCACTTT; CDR3 protein: CASSYIRAPDSPLHF
D gene: NA; J gene: TRBJ1-2; clone size: NA; V gene: TRBV13; CDR3 DNA: TGTGCCAGCAGCTTATGGCTCGGGAGGGGAATAGACTACACCTTC; CDR3 protein: CASSLWLGRGIDYTF
D gene: NA; J gene: TRBJ2-2; clone size: NA; V gene: TRBV25-1; CDR3 DNA: TGTGCCAGCAGTCTCACTACTGTGCTGTTTTTT; CDR3 protein: CASSLTTVLFF
D gene: TRBD2; J gene: TRBJ2-5; clone size: NA; V gene: TRBV27; CDR3 DNA: TGTGCCAGCAGTCTTGGACTAGCGGGGGGGCCGGGGCAAGAGACCCAGTACTTC; CDR3 protein: CASSLGLAGGPGQETQYF
D gene: TRBD2; J gene: TRBJ2-2; clone size: NA; V gene: TRBV27; CDR3 DNA: TGTGCCAGCAGTTTACTTATAGCGGGGGGAACCGGGGAGCTGTTTTTT; CDR3 protein: CASSLLIAGGTGELFF
D gene: TRBD1; J gene: TRBJ1-1; clone size: NA; V gene: TRBV4-1; CDR3 DNA: TGCGCCAGCAGCCAAGCTGGGACAGTAGACACTGAAGCTTTCTTT; CDR3 protein: CASSQAGTVDTEAFF
D gene: TRBD2; J gene: TRBJ2-1; clone size: NA; V gene: TRBV29-1; CDR3 DNA: TGCAGGGTCGTGGGGACTAGCGACAATGAGCAGTTCTTC; CDR3 protein: CRVVGTSDNEQFF
D gene: NA; J gene: TRBJ1-6; clone size: NA; V gene: TRBV4-1; CDR3 DNA: TGCGCCAGCAGCCGCTCCGGGACACTAAATTCACCCCTCCACTTT; CDR3 protein: CASSRSGTLNSPLHF
D gene: NA; J gene: TRBJ2-7; clone size: NA; V gene: TRBV19; CDR3 DNA: TGTGCCAGTAGTATAGAGGCCCGGTCTGGTACCTACGAGCAGTACTTC; CDR3 protein: CASSIEARSGTYEQYF
D gene: TRBD2; J gene: TRBJ2-1; clone size: once; V gene: TRBV5-4; CDR3 DNA: TGTGCCAGCAGCTTTAAAGGGCGGGGGGAATTCTCCTACAATGAGCAGTTCTTC; CDR3 protein: CASSFKGRGEFSYNEQFF
D gene: TRBD1; J gene: TRBJ2-1; clone size: NA; V gene: TRBV19; CDR3 DNA: TGTGCCACCACACTTGGACAGGGGGCGCGGAATGAGCAGTTCTTC; CDR3 protein: CATTLGQGARNEQFF
D gene: NA; J gene: TRBJ1-2; clone size: NA; V gene: TRBV6-5; CDR3 DNA: TGTGCCAGCAGTTACTCTTACGGAGAGACGTATGGCTACACCTTC; CDR3 protein: CASSYSYGETYGYTF
D gene: NA; J gene: TRBJ1-6; clone size: NA; V gene: TRBV21-1; CDR3 DNA: TGTGCCAGCAGCAAAATCCTACCGGGAGGATATAATTCACCCCTCCACTTT; CDR3 protein: CASSKILPGGYNSPLHF
D gene: TRBD2; J gene: TRBJ2-1; clone size: NA; V gene: TRBV7-9; CDR3 DNA: TGTGCCAGCAGCTTAGCGGGCACTAGCGGGCCGGGATACAATGAGCAGTTCTTC; CDR3 protein: CASSLAGTSGPGYNEQFF
D gene: NA; J gene: TRBJ1-1; clone size: NA; V gene: TRBV29-1; CDR3 DNA: TGCAGCGTGGTCCCTGGGCGACACGGTGAAGCTTTCTTT; CDR3 protein: CSVVPGRHGEAFF
D gene: NA; J gene: TRBJ1-2; clone size: NA; V gene: TRBV6-1; CDR3 DNA: TGTGCCAGCAGCGGACAGACCTCTAACTATGGCTACACCTTC; CDR3 protein: CASSGQTSNYGYTF
D gene: NA; J gene: TRBJ1-1; clone size: NA; V gene: TRBV7-6; CDR3 DNA: TGTGCCAGCAGCTTAGTGCAGGGGAGCGCTGAAGCTTTCTTT; CDR3 protein: CASSLVQGSAEAFF
D gene: TRBD2; J gene: TRBJ2-1; clone size: NA; V gene: TRBV7-9; CDR3 DNA: TGTGCCAGCAGCTTGGCGGGGGGTGGCCGAAATGAGCAGTTCTTC; CDR3 protein: CASSLAGGGRNEQFF
D gene: TRBD1; J gene: TRBJ2-5; clone size: few; V gene: TRBV2; CDR3 DNA: TGTGCCAGCAGTACCCTAGGACAGGGGGATAGTGGGACCCAGTACTTC; CDR3 protein: CASSTLGQGDSGTQYF
D gene: NA; J gene: TRBJ1-2; clone size: NA; V gene: TRBV11-2; CDR3 DNA: TGTGCCAGCAGCGAATCTAGGGGTGGCGGCTACACCTTC; CDR3 protein: CASSESRGGGYTF
D gene: NA; J gene: TRBJ1-5; clone size: NA; V gene: TRBV2; CDR3 DNA: TGTGCCAGCAGAAGATCCGGGACCTCCAATCAGCCCCAGCATTTT; CDR3 protein: CASRRSGTSNQPQHF